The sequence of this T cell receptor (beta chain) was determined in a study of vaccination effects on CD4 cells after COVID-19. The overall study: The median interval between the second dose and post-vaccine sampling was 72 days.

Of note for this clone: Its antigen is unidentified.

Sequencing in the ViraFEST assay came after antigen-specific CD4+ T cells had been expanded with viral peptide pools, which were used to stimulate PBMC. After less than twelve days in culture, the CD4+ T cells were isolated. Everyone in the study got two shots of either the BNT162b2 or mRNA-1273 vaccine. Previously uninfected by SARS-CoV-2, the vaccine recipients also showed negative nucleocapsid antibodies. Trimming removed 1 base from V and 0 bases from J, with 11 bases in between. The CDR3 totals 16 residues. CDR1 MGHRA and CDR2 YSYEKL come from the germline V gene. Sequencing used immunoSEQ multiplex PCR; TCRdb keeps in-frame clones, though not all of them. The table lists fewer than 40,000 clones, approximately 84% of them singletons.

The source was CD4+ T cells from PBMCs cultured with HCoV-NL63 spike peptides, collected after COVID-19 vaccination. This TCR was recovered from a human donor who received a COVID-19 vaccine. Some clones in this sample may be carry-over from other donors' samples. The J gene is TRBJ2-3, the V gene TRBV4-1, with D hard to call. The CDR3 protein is CASSQVKLESTDTQYF. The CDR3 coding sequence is TGCGCCAGCAGCCAAGTTAAACTCGAGAGCACAGATACGCAGTATTTT.